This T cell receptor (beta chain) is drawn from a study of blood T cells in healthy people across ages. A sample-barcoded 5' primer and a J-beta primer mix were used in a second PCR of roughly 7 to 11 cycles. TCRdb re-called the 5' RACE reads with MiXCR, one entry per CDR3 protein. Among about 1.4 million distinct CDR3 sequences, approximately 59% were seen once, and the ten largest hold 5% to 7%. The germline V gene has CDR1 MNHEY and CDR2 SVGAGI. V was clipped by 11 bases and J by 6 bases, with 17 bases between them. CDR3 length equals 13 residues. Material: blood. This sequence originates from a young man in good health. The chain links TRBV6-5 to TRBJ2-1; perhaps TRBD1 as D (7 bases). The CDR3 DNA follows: TGTGCCTGTGGGGGGACAGACCCCAATGAGCAGTTCTTC. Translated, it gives CACGGTDPNEQFF.